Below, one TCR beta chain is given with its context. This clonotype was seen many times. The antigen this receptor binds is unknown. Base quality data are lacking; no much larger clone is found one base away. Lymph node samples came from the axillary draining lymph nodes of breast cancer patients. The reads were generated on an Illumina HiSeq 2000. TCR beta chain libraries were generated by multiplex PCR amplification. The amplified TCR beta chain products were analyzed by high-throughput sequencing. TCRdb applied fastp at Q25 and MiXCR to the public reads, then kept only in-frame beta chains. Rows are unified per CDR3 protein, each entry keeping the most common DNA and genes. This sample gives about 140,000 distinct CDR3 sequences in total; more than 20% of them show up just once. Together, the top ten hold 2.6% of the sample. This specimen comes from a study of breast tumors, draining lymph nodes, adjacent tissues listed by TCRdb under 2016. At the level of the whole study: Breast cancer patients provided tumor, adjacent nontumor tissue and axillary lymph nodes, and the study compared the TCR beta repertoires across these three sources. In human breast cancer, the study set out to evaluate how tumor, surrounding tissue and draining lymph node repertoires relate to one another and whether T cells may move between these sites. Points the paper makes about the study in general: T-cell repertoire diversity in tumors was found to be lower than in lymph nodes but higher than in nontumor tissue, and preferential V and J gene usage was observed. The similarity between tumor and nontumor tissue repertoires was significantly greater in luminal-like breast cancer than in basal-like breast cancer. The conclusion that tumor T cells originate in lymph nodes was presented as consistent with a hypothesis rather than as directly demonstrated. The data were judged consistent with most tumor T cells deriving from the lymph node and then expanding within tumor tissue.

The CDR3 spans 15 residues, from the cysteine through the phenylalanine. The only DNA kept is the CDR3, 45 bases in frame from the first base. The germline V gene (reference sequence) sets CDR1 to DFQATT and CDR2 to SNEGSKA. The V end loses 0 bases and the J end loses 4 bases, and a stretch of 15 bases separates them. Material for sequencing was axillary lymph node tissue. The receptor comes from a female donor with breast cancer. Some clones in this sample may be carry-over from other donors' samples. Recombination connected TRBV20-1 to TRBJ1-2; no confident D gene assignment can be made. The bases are TGCAGTGCTAGAGACCCAAATCGCCTTGGCTATGGCTACACCTTC. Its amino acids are CSARDPNRLGYGYTF.